Below are 13 T cell receptor beta chains sequenced from a single sample in a study of T-cell reconstitution after alpha-beta-depleted transplantation in children. As it was prepared, the TCRbeta library received unique molecular identifiers. TCRdb re-analysed the PCR reads in MiXCR, keeping a single row per CDR3 protein. Here the sample spans 900,000 or so distinct CDR3 sequences, 15% to 20% being singletons. Here the sequenced sample was PBMCs, mostly from graft donor cells, taken 360 days after TCRalphabeta/CD19-depleted stem cell transplant. Every receptor here comes from a male patient between 10 and 17 years old who had a stem cell transplant for acute lymphoblastic leukemia, so the T cells may come from the graft donor.

V usage is TRBV3-1 and J usage is TRBJ2-1; D perhaps matches TRBD2 (6 bases). The V end lost 0 bases, the J end lost 7 bases, and 16 bases lay between the germline ends. CDR3 length equals 16 residues. Germline V gene lookup returns CDR1 LGHDT and CDR2 YNNKEL (reference sequence). CDR3 protein: CASSQESGWRPNEQFF. The DNA for the CDR3 is TGTGCCAGCAGCCAAGAAAGCGGGTGGCGACCAAATGAGCAGTTCTTC.

This clonotype was counted between two and nine times. The rearrangement links TRBV5-1 to TRBJ2-5, with D tentatively TRBD2 (5 bases). The CDR3 totals 14 residues. Deletions cut 4 bases from V and 2 bases from J, with 12 bases between. Germline CDR1 SGHRS, CDR2 YFSETQ. The CDR3 DNA reads TGCGCCAGCAGCGGCGGGTCTTTTCAAGAGACCCAGTACTTC. Translated, it gives CASSGGSFQETQYF.

This clonotype was detected only a few times. The chain couples TRBV27 to TRBJ2-1; D possibly uses TRBD1 or TRBD2 (5 bases each). The germline V gene has CDR1 MNHEY and CDR2 SMNVEV (reference sequence). Trimming removed 7 bases from V and 7 bases from J, with 14 bases in between. The CDR3 length is 13 residues. The CDR3 region has the DNA TGTGCCAGCAAATGGTCGGGACCGAATGAGCAGTTCTTC. This encodes CASKWSGPNEQFF.

The rearrangement uses TRBV20-1 and TRBJ2-3; 10 bases match TRBD1. V lost 0 bases, J lost 2 bases, and 8 bases stayed unmatched. The germline gives CDR1 DFQATT, CDR2 SNEGSKA (reference sequence). The CDR3 totals 17 residues. The CDR3 protein is CSAREQDRGRVTDTQYF. The DNA of the CDR3 is TGCAGTGCTAGAGAGCAAGACAGGGGGCGGGTCACAGATACGCAGTATTTT.

In its sample, this clonotype was seen many times. This chain joins TRBV7-9 and TRBJ2-7; the D gene is possibly TRBD1 (5 bases). Looked up from germline, CDR1 is SEHNR and CDR2 is FQNEAQ (reference sequence). The CDR3 is 13 amino acids. Trimming stripped 6 bases from V and 1 base from J, with 10 bases between. CDR3 sequence (DNA): TGTGCCAGCAGGGACATTTTTTCCTACGAGCAGTACTTC. Protein: CASRDIFSYEQYF.

This rearrangement joins TRBV5-1 to TRBJ1-2; D perhaps matches TRBD1 (6 bases). This CDR3 comprises 14 residues. Germline CDR1 and CDR2: SGHRS and YFSETQ. V lost 2 bases, J lost 9 bases, and 17 bases lay in between. As DNA, the CDR3 is TGCGCCAGCAGCTTAGCAGGGGTCCAATCGAGCTACACCTTC. It encodes CASSLAGVQSSYTF.

Comment on this clonotype: The germline gene is not matched at one end of the junction; a read error may be the cause. The V and J genes are TRBV30 and TRBJ1-4; unclear D gene. The CDR3 contains 11 residues. Germline V gene sequence: CDR1 GTSNPN, CDR2 SVGIG (reference sequence). The CDR3 DNA is TGTGCCTGCAGTGCATCGGAAAAACTGTTTTTT. Translation gives CACSASEKLFF.

A few counts support this clonotype. The V gene is TRBV24-1, the J gene TRBJ2-5; 14 bases match TRBD2. V lost 4 bases to trimming and J lost 6 bases; unmatched junction nucleotides: 6. The germline CDR1 and CDR2 sequences are KGHDR and SFDVKD. This CDR3 spans 16 amino acids. The CDR3 sequence: CATSDRLAGGYQTQYF. The DNA for the CDR3 is TGTGCCACCAGTGACAGACTAGCGGGAGGGTATCAGACCCAGTACTTC.

There are a few counts of this clonotype. The chain combines TRBV20-1 with TRBJ2-3; a weak D match, TRBD2 (7 bases). Germline CDR1 and CDR2: DFQATT and SNEGSKA (reference sequence). The V gene lost 7 bases and the J gene lost 3 bases, with 20 bases spanning the gap. CDR3 length equals 15 residues. CDR3 loop: CSVTRGHQRTDTQYF. The CDR3 DNA reads as TGCAGTGTTACGCGGGGGCACCAGAGGACAGATACGCAGTATTTT.

This clonotype was seen only a few times. CDR3 DNA: TGTGCCAGCTCACCTAACCGAGCGGGAGTGGTAGATACGCAGTATTTT. It yields the protein CASSPNRAGVVDTQYF. The chain uses TRBV18 and TRBJ2-3; 8 bases align to TRBD2. With 3 bases clipped from V and 5 bases from J, the junction kept 10 bases outside the gene matches. The CDR3 is made up of 16 amino acids. Germline CDR1 reads KGHSH; CDR2 reads LQKENI.

V and J are TRBV12-3 or TRBV12-4 and TRBJ2-4; TRBD2 aligns across 9 bases. Germline trimming cut 5 bases from V and 0 bases from J; bases unmatched to any gene: 5. This CDR3 contains 16 residues. The CDR3: CASSTLAGIAKNIQYF. The CDR3 DNA follows: TGTGCCAGCAGTACTCTAGCGGGGATAGCCAAAAACATTCAGTACTTC.

This clonotype was counted at least ten times. J is TRBJ2-5 and V is TRBV4-1; D is ambiguous. This CDR3 contains 13 residues. Trimming took off 6 bases at V and 2 bases at J, with 10 bases between the two ends. CDR1 is MGHRA and CDR2 is YSYEKL in the germline V gene. As DNA, the CDR3 is TGCGCCAGCAGTGACGGAGATCAAGAGACCCAGTACTTC. Amino acid sequence: CASSDGDQETQYF.

This clonotype was picked up a small number of times. The chain employs TRBV14 and TRBJ2-1, with D hard to call. The CDR3 contains 13 residues. The V end was cut by 4 bases, the J end by 5 bases, with 9 bases between. Germline V gene data show CDR1 as SGHDN and CDR2 as FVKESK. This CDR3 is CASSRLGNNEQFF. The CDR3 coding sequence is TGTGCCAGCAGCCGGCTCGGAAACAATGAGCAGTTCTTC.